In its sample, the clone carrying this T cell receptor beta chain was seen many times. This record comes from a study of early T cells in non-severe SARS-CoV-2 infection. CDR3 size: 16 residues. CDR1 and CDR2 (germline): KGHDR, SFDVKD. The V end was cut by 2 bases, the J end by 0 bases, with 10 bases between. The TCR library protocol attached unique molecular identifiers to the individual cDNA molecules. TCRdb ran MiXCR on the 5' RACE reads and lists one entry per CDR3 protein. The sample holds some 26,000 distinct CDR3 sequences; 3.5% to 4.5% are singletons and the top ten take roughly 5.5%. The sequence was collected from an adult who was a healthcare worker with PCR-confirmed SARS-CoV-2 infection or an uninfected control (not recorded which). Sequenced material: whole blood. The chain is built from TRBV24-1 and TRBJ2-1, with D possibly being TRBD2 (5 bases). This chain's CDR3 is CATSDYSASSYNEQFF. As DNA, the CDR3 is TGTGCCACCAGTGATTATAGCGCCAGCTCCTACAATGAGCAGTTCTTC.